This paragraph reports one T cell receptor (beta chain). Between the trimmed V and J ends, which lost 3 bases and 6 bases, there was a span of 12 bases. The germline V gene encodes CDR1 MNHEY and CDR2 SVGAGI. This CDR3 contains 13 residues. The source of the sample is a study of identical twins. TCRdb re-derived calls from the 5' RACE reads in MiXCR, one entry per CDR3 protein. This sample has some 460,000 distinct CDR3 sequences, with approximately 15% found just once. The same specimen was also included in a second study, on yellow fever vaccine responses in identical twins.

Sequencing was carried out using CD4+ T cells sorted from blood. The genes are TRBV6-5 and TRBJ2-7; D is unresolved. The TCR sequence derives from a woman under 30 in good health. The DNA of the CDR3 is TGTGCCAGCAGTTATTTTGGGAAGGGCGAGCAGTACTTC. Translated, it gives CASSYFGKGEQYF.